Ten or more counts support the clone carrying this T cell receptor (beta chain). These data are taken from a study of regulatory T cells in long-lasting Graves disease. The authors built TCR beta libraries using iRepertoire HTBI primers and Arm-PCR of CDR3 regions. TCRdb reprocessed the multiplex PCR reads via MiXCR and lists one record per CDR3 protein. The repertoire consists of 450,000 to 500,000 distinct CDR3 sequences, with 15% to 20% occurring once and the leading ten covering more than 9%. The sample's time point: newly diagnosed GD, antithyroid drugs for less than 3 months. PBMCs were the source of the RNA used for TCR sequencing. This CDR3 is built from 12 residues. The germline gives CDR1 MDHEN, CDR2 SYDVKM. Trimming removed 3 bases from V and 9 bases from J; junction bases left unmatched: 3. A further study also used this sample, focusing on T cells in Graves' hyperthyroidism and ophthalmopathy.

The clonotype comes from a middle-aged man with Graves disease. Sequenced here: peripheral blood mononuclear cells (PBMCs), sampled at new diagnosis, from a patient treated with antithyroid drugs. The chain links TRBV28 to TRBJ2-5, with 8 bases aligning to TRBD1. CDR3 nucleotides: TGTGCCAGCAGTTTCCCACAGGGGGCCCAGTACTTC. Translation: CASSFPQGAQYF.